Listed below are T cell receptor beta chains from one sample, sequenced in a study of blood T cell repertoires in COVID-19. Repertoires were generated with immunoSEQ multiplex PCR, while TCRdb's copy carries only in-frame clones and drops some. Of under 95,000 clones in the sample, approximately 85% were seen once. The sample taken for sequencing was peripheral blood. The receptors here all came from a woman over 75 with COVID-19, enrolled during active disease. CDR3s include the opening cysteine and the closing phenylalanine or tryptophan. Each record gives: CDR3 length, D gene, clone size, J gene, V gene, CDR3 protein, CDR3 DNA. The D gene is left open where the match is weak. The size entry is marked missing in some rows and otherwise reads once, few, many or a size class.

length: 14
D: TRBD2
size: .
J: TRBJ2-3
V: TRBV30
CDR3: CAWSYGGSSDTQYF
DNA: TGTGCCTGGAGCTACGGGGGGTCCTCGGATACGCAGTATTTT

length: 14
D: TRBD1
size: .
J: TRBJ2-1
V: TRBV7-9
CDR3: CASSGGDRGNEQFF
DNA: TGTGCCAGCAGCGGAGGAGACAGGGGGAATGAGCAGTTCTTC

length: 14
D: .
size: .
J: TRBJ2-2
V: TRBV7-3
CDR3: CASSQPGITGELFF
DNA: TGTGCCAGCAGTCAACCGGGGATCACCGGGGAGCTGTTTTTT

length: 13
D: TRBD1
size: .
J: TRBJ1-2
V: TRBV12-3/TRBV12-4
CDR3: CASSVGQGFGYTF
DNA: TGTGCCAGCAGCGTGGGACAGGGATTTGGCTACACCTTC

length: 14
D: TRBD1
size: once
J: TRBJ1-2
V: TRBV5-4
CDR3: CASSNGQVDYGYTF
DNA: TGTGCCAGCAGCAATGGACAGGTCGACTATGGCTACACCTTC

length: 15
D: TRBD1
size: .
J: TRBJ2-5
V: TRBV28
CDR3: CASRDRDRWQETQYF
DNA: TGTGCCAGCAGGGACCGGGACAGATGGCAAGAGACCCAGTACTTC

length: 12
D: .
size: .
J: TRBJ2-1
V: TRBV7-2
CDR3: CASSRWGHEQFF
DNA: TGTGCCAGCAGCCGCTGGGGGCATGAGCAGTTCTTC

length: 14
D: .
size: .
J: TRBJ1-1
V: TRBV18
CDR3: CASSRPGGEPEAFF
DNA: TGTGCCAGCTCACGACCGGGAGGGGAGCCCGAAGCTTTCTTT

length: 16
D: TRBD2
size: .
J: TRBJ2-2
V: TRBV7-3
CDR3: CASSPRAGGMGGELFF
DNA: TGTGCCAGCAGCCCGAGAGCGGGAGGGATGGGCGGGGAGCTGTTTTTT

length: 13
D: .
size: .
J: TRBJ1-3
V: TRBV28
CDR3: CASTLKVRNTIYF
DNA: TGTGCCAGCACCCTTAAAGTTCGGAACACCATATATTTT

length: 16
D: TRBD1
size: once
J: TRBJ2-7
V: TRBV10-3
CDR3: CAISESGGQGAYEQYF
DNA: TGTGCCATCAGTGAGTCTGGGGGACAGGGGGCCTACGAGCAGTACTTC

length: 17
D: TRBD2
size: .
J: TRBJ2-7
V: TRBV7-2
CDR3: CASSPVGSSGYPYEQYF
DNA: TGTGCCAGCAGCCCCGTGGGGTCTAGCGGGTACCCCTACGAGCAGTACTTC

length: 13
D: .
size: .
J: TRBJ2-2
V: TRBV12-3/TRBV12-4
CDR3: CASSLTDLGELFF
DNA: TGTGCCAGCAGTTTAACAGATCTCGGGGAGCTGTTTTTT

length: 14
D: TRBD2
size: .
J: TRBJ2-1
V: TRBV7-3
CDR3: CASSPGTSRVEQFF
DNA: TGTGCCAGCAGCCCAGGGACTAGCAGAGTTGAGCAGTTCTTC

length: 15
D: .
size: .
J: TRBJ2-5
V: TRBV15
CDR3: CATSRDRGRVETQYF
DNA: TGTGCCACCAGCAGAGATAGAGGCAGGGTGGAGACCCAGTACTTC

length: 16
D: TRBD2
size: .
J: TRBJ2-3
V: TRBV7-2
CDR3: CASSLLAGGPTDTQYF
DNA: TGTGCCAGCAGCTTACTAGCGGGGGGCCCTACAGATACGCAGTATTTT

length: 14
D: .
size: once
J: TRBJ1-1
V: TRBV5-4
CDR3: CASSFLAGNTEAFF
DNA: TGTGCCAGCAGCTTCCTCGCAGGGAACACTGAAGCTTTCTTT

length: 12
D: TRBD2
size: .
J: TRBJ2-4
V: TRBV10-2
CDR3: CASSTGTSGGNF
DNA: TGCGCCAGCAGCACCGGGACTAGCGGTGGGAACTTC

length: 13
D: .
size: once
J: TRBJ2-3
V: TRBV5-1
CDR3: CASSLVSLDTQYF
DNA: TGCGCCAGCAGCTTGGTCTCTTTAGATACGCAGTATTTT

length: 11
D: .
size: .
J: TRBJ2-1
V: TRBV25-1
CDR3: CASSVFDEQFF
DNA: TGTGCCAGCAGTGTCTTCGATGAGCAGTTCTTC

length: 15
D: .
size: .
J: TRBJ1-4
V: TRBV5-1
CDR3: CASSGLQGGDEKLFF
DNA: TGCGCCAGCAGCGGCCTACAGGGTGGGGATGAAAAACTGTTTTTT

length: 15
D: TRBD1
size: .
J: TRBJ1-4
V: TRBV4-2
CDR3: CASSPDRERSEKLFF
DNA: TGTGCCAGCAGCCCGGACAGGGAAAGGAGTGAAAAACTGTTTTTT

length: 11
D: .
size: once
J: TRBJ2-7
V: TRBV20-1
CDR3: CSASRDSREYF
DNA: TGCAGTGCTAGCCGGGACTCCCGGGAGTACTTC

length: 14
D: TRBD2
size: .
J: TRBJ2-7
V: TRBV7-8
CDR3: CASSWPGLAAEQYF
DNA: TGTGCCAGCAGCTGGCCGGGACTAGCGGCCGAGCAGTACTTC

length: 13
D: .
size: .
J: TRBJ2-3
V: TRBV29-1
CDR3: CSVEGGGTDTQYF
DNA: TGCAGCGTTGAAGGGGGAGGCACAGATACGCAGTATTTT

length: 13
D: TRBD1
size: .
J: TRBJ1-4
V: TRBV20-1
CDR3: CSASSGGIEKLFF
DNA: TGCAGTGCTAGTTCAGGGGGAATCGAAAAACTGTTTTTT

length: 16
D: TRBD2
size: .
J: TRBJ2-3
V: TRBV24-1
CDR3: CATSELRLAGKYTQYF
DNA: TGTGCCACCAGTGAACTTCGGCTAGCGGGAAAGTATACGCAGTATTTT

length: 17
D: TRBD2
size: .
J: TRBJ2-1
V: TRBV11-2
CDR3: CASSLKLAGAGYNEQFF
DNA: TGTGCCAGCAGCTTAAAGCTAGCGGGAGCGGGCTACAATGAGCAGTTCTTC

length: 15
D: TRBD1
size: few
J: TRBJ1-6
V: TRBV19
CDR3: CASSRQKDRDSPLHF
DNA: TGTGCCAGTAGTAGGCAAAAGGACAGGGATTCACCCCTCCACTTT

length: 16
D: .
size: .
J: TRBJ2-1
V: TRBV6-1
CDR3: CASSEQGELTRGEQFF
DNA: TGTGCCAGCAGTGAACAGGGGGAATTGACGCGGGGTGAGCAGTTCTTC

length: 14
D: TRBD2
size: .
J: TRBJ2-7
V: TRBV5-4
CDR3: CASSFEREAHEQYF
DNA: TGTGCCAGCAGCTTTGAACGGGAGGCCCACGAGCAGTACTTC

length: 12
D: .
size: .
J: TRBJ2-3
V: TRBV15
CDR3: CATSPETDTQYF
DNA: TGTGCCACCAGCCCGGAGACAGATACGCAGTATTTT

length: 17
D: TRBD1
size: .
J: TRBJ2-7
V: TRBV5-1
CDR3: CASSLHAGQGASYEQYF
DNA: TGCGCCAGCAGCTTACACGCGGGACAGGGGGCCTCCTACGAGCAGTACTTC

length: 13
D: .
size: .
J: TRBJ2-2
V: TRBV7-3
CDR3: CASSRLGTGELFF
DNA: TGTGCCAGCAGCCGGCTAGGTACCGGGGAGCTGTTTTTT

length: 12
D: TRBD2
size: .
J: TRBJ2-3
V: TRBV2
CDR3: CASSGAGGKKYF
DNA: TGTGCCAGCAGTGGGGCGGGGGGCAAAAAGTATTTT

length: 15
D: .
size: .
J: TRBJ1-6
V: TRBV11-2
CDR3: CASSQGTAYNSPLHF
DNA: TGTGCCAGCAGCCAGGGCACAGCCTATAATTCACCCCTCCACTTT

length: 15
D: TRBD1
size: .
J: TRBJ2-7
V: TRBV7-8
CDR3: CASSYTPGQRYEQYF
DNA: TGTGCCAGCAGCTATACTCCGGGACAGCGTTACGAGCAGTACTTC

length: 13
D: .
size: once
J: TRBJ1-2
V: TRBV7-6
CDR3: CASSPTGNYGYTF
DNA: TGTGCCAGCAGCCCCACAGGGAACTATGGCTACACCTTC

length: 16
D: TRBD1
size: .
J: TRBJ2-5
V: TRBV4-3
CDR3: CASSPRQGAVLGTQYF
DNA: TGCGCCAGCAGCCCCCGACAGGGGGCTGTTTTAGGGACCCAGTACTTC

length: 15
D: .
size: .
J: TRBJ1-5
V: TRBV28
CDR3: CASSLRQGGFQPQHF
DNA: TGTGCCAGCAGTTTACGGCAGGGAGGATTTCAGCCCCAGCATTTT

length: 15
D: TRBD2
size: .
J: TRBJ2-7
V: TRBV7-8
CDR3: CASSPSGRSSYEQYF
DNA: TGTGCCAGCTCCCCAAGCGGGAGGAGCTCCTACGAGCAGTACTTC